This is a list of T cell receptor beta chains from one sample in a study of glioma-infiltrating T cells after dendritic cell vaccination. Sequencing was performed with immunoSEQ multiplex PCR; in TCRdb, only in-frame clones are kept and a portion is missing. Of 110,000 or so clones in the sample, around 90% were seen once. Material: blood, obtained after dendritic cell vaccination. Every receptor here comes from a human donor with glioblastoma. Each CDR3 is given with its conserved first and last residue. A D gene is named only where the DNA matches it firmly. Clone size, where shown, is once, few, many, or a class for clones that have expanded.

TRBJ2-7 | NA | NA | TRBV27 | TGTGCCAGCAGTTTTGGCGGCACCTACGAGCAGTACTTC | CASSFGGTYEQYF
TRBJ1-1 | NA | NA | TRBV19 | TGTGCCGGTAGTATAAGTTCCAGGGCGCCGAACACTGAAGCTTTCTTT | CAGSISSRAPNTEAFF
TRBJ1-1 | NA | NA | TRBV27 | TGTGCCAGCAGTTTTTTAGGGGATACGAACACTGAAGCTTTCTTT | CASSFLGDTNTEAFF
TRBJ2-1 | NA | TRBD2 | TRBV6-6 | TGTGCCGCTAGCGGGATTTACAATGAGCAGTTCTTC | CAASGIYNEQFF
TRBJ1-1 | few | NA | TRBV7-8 | TGTGCCAGCAGCCCGGGGGGGGTTCGAATGAACACTGAAGCTTTCTTT | CASSPGGVRMNTEAFF
TRBJ2-5 | NA | TRBD1 | TRBV10-3 | TGTGCCATCACTGACGGGGAGGGGACAGGGGAGACCCAGTACTTC | CAITDGEGTGETQYF
TRBJ1-2 | NA | NA | TRBV16 | TGTGCCAGCAGCCTGTCGGGAGACTATGGCTACACCTTC | CASSLSGDYGYTF
TRBJ1-5 | NA | NA | TRBV2 | TGTGCCAGCGCAGCAGGGGCGCAGGGTCAGCCCCAGCATTTT | CASAAGAQGQPQHF
TRBJ1-1 | once | TRBD1 | TRBV5-1 | TGCGCCAGCAGCTGGACAGGGGGCAATTCTGAAGCTTTCTTT | CASSWTGGNSEAFF
TRBJ2-1 | once | TRBD1 | TRBV9 | TGTGCCAGCAGCGTAGACGGACAGGGCTACAATGAGCAGTTCTTC | CASSVDGQGYNEQFF
TRBJ2-2 | NA | TRBD2 | TRBV19 | TGTGCCAGTAGTACGACTAGCGGGTACACCGGGGAGCTGTTTTTT | CASSTTSGYTGELFF
TRBJ2-7 | NA | NA | TRBV30 | TGTGCCTGGAGTAGGGACACTCCCTACGAGCAGTACTTC | CAWSRDTPYEQYF
TRBJ2-1 | NA | TRBD2 | TRBV5-4 | TGTGCCAGCAGCGCCTACGCACGACTAGCGGGGGACAATGAGCAGTTCTTC | CASSAYARLAGDNEQFF
TRBJ1-1 | NA | TRBD1 | TRBV9 | TGTGCCAGCAACCCCCAGGGGGCAGGGACTGAAGCTTTCTTT | CASNPQGAGTEAFF
TRBJ2-2 | NA | NA | TRBV10-3 | TGTGCCATCGGCGGGATACCGAACGGGGAGCTGTTTTTT | CAIGGIPNGELFF
TRBJ2-3 | once | TRBD2 | TRBV10-3 | TGTGCCATCAGTGACCCGGGACTAGCGGGAGAGGATACGCAGTATTTT | CAISDPGLAGEDTQYF
TRBJ1-1 | NA | NA | TRBV5-6 | TGTGCCAGCAGCCCCGCCGGGGGTAGATTCGACGGGGAAGCTTTCTTT | CASSPAGGRFDGEAFF